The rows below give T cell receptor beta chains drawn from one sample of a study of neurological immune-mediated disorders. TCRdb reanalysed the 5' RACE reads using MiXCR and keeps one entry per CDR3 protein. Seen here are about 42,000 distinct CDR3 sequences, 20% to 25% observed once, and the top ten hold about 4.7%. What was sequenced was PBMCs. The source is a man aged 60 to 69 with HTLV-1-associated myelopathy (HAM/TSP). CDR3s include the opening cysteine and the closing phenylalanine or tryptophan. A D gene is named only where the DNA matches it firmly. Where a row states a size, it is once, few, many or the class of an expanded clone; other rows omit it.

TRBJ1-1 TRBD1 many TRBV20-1 CSSLRDSNTEAFF TGCAGTTCCCTCCGGGACAGCAACACTGAAGCTTTCTTT
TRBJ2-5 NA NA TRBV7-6 CASSLAGPQCF TGTGCCAGTAGCTTAGCAGGCCCCCAGTGCTTC
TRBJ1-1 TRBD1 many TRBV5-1 CASSLQGAISEAFF TGCGCCAGCAGCTTGCAGGGGGCGATCTCTGAAGCTTTCTTT
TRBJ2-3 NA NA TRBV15 CATSRSEADTQYF TGTGCCACCAGCAGATCGGAGGCAGATACGCAGTATTTT
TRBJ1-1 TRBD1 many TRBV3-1 CASSQLFRDRRGTEAFF TGTGCCAGCAGCCAATTATTCCGGGACAGGAGGGGCACTGAAGCTTTCTTT
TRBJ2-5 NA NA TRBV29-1 CSVRWFRGETQYF TGCAGCGTTCGGTGGTTTAGGGGGGAGACCCAGTACTTC
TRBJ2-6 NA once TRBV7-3 CASSLSAGPSGANVLTF TGTGCCAGCAGCTTATCGGCAGGACCCTCTGGGGCCAACGTCCTGACTTTC
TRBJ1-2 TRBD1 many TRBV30 CAWGAGQGGYTF TGTGCCTGGGGCGCCGGACAGGGCGGCTACACCTTC
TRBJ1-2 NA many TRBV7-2 CASSSATANYGYTF TGTGCCAGCAGCTCAGCTACAGCTAACTATGGCTACACCTTC
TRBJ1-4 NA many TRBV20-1 CSARDGGGPGEKLFF TGCAGTGCTAGAGATGGGGGGGGCCCGGGCGAAAAACTGTTTTTT
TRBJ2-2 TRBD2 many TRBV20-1 CSARDLTSGGNTGELFF TGCAGTGCTAGAGATCTGACTAGCGGAGGGAACACCGGGGAGCTGTTTTTT
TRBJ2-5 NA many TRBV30 CAWRVWPEETQYF TGTGCCTGGAGAGTGTGGCCGGAGGAGACCCAGTACTTC
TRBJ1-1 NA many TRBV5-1 CASRGVGNTEAFF TGCGCCAGCAGAGGGGTGGGAAACACTGAAGCTTTCTTT
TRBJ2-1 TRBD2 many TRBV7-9 CASSSGGRVYNEQFF TGTGCCAGCAGCTCGGGAGGGAGAGTGTACAATGAGCAGTTCTTC
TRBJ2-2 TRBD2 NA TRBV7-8 CASSQRERGGELFF TGTGCCAGCAGCCAGCGGGAGCGCGGCGGGGAGCTGTTTTTT
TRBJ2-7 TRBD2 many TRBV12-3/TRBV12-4 CASSQKREDEQYF TGTGCCAGCAGTCAAAAGCGGGAGGACGAGCAGTACTTC
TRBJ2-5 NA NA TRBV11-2 CASSLELGLSYF TGTGCCAGCAGCTTAGAGTTAGGATTGAGTTACTTC
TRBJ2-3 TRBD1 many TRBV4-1 CASSQGRTGGRGDTQYF TGCGCCAGCAGCCAAGGTCGGACAGGGGGCCGGGGAGATACGCAGTATTTT
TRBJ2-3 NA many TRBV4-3 CASSQGADLVADTQYF TGCGCCAGCAGCCAAGGGGCAGACCTGGTGGCAGATACGCAGTATTTT
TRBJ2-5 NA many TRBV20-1 CSAAQRQGTQYF TGCAGTGCAGCACAGCGTCAAGGGACCCAGTACTTC
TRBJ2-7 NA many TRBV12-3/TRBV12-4 CASSLQPYEQYF TGTGCCAGCAGTTTACAACCCTACGAGCAGTACTTC